The 18 T cell receptor beta chains given below trace back to one sample, sequenced in a study of T cell repertoires in cytomegalovirus infection. A single record per CDR3 protein comes from TCRdb applying MiXCR to the reads. The sample has hundreds of thousands of distinct CDR3 sequences; 25% to 40% are singletons. Material for sequencing was PBMCs. These receptors came from a human donor in good health (CMV status not recorded). Some clones in this sample may be carry-over from other donors' samples.

The chain couples TRBV28 to TRBJ2-3; 11 positions agree with TRBD2. From germline, CDR1 is MDHEN and CDR2 SYDVKM. CDR3 length: 17 amino acids. Losses at the gene ends were 5 bases for V and 7 bases for J; bases not matched to a gene: 14. The DNA of the CDR3 is TGTGCCAGCAGTCAGCCGACTAGCGGGAACGTCAGAAATACGCAGTATTTT. It encodes CASSQPTSGNVRNTQYF. Filled out from reference TRBV28 and TRBJ2-3, the complete variable domain reads DVKVTQSSRYLVKRTGEKVFLECVQDMDHENMFWYRQDPGLGLRLIYFSYDVKMKEKGDIPEGYSVSREKKERFSLILESASTNQTSMYLCASSQPTSGNVRNTQYFGPGTRLTVL.

This clonotype appeared a few times. J is TRBJ1-2 and V is TRBV19, with D tentatively TRBD1 (6 bases). Germline-derived CDR1 and CDR2 are LNHDA and SQIVND (reference sequence). This CDR3 has 13 amino acids. Deletions cut 3 bases from V and 6 bases from J, with 11 bases between. The DNA of the CDR3 is TGTGCCAGTAGTATGGGAGCAGGGGATGGCTACACCTTC. Translation gives CASSMGAGDGYTF.

This clonotype appeared a few times. The chain employs TRBV29-1 and TRBJ2-3; D is unclear. The germline V gene encodes CDR1 SQVTM and CDR2 ANQGSEA. This CDR3 spans 11 amino acids. V gave up 5 bases and J gave up 1 base, with 4 bases separating them. The DNA of the CDR3 is TGCAGCGTTCGTGGCACAGATACGCAGTATTTT. Translation gives CSVRGTDTQYF.

The chain employs TRBV28 and TRBJ2-1; a possible D gene is TRBD1 (5 bases). Germline V CDR1 and CDR2: MDHEN, SYDVKM. This CDR3 has 13 amino acids. V was pared by 7 bases and J by 7 bases, with 14 bases between. For the CDR3, the DNA is TGTGCCAGCATCTTCACCCCAGGGAATGAGCAGTTCTTC. Amino acids: CASIFTPGNEQFF.

This chain uses TRBV14 with TRBJ2-7; 7 bases are shared with TRBD1. The CDR3 totals 15 residues. Trimming cost V 1 base and J 0 bases; bases outside gene matches: 3. Germline V gives CDR1 SGHDN, CDR2 FVKESK. Here the CDR3 reads CASSQAYRGSYEQYF. CDR3 bases: TGTGCCAGCAGCCAAGCGTACAGGGGCTCCTACGAGCAGTACTTC.

This clonotype was recorded at least ten times. This rearrangement joins TRBV28 to TRBJ2-1; TRBD2 aligns across 15 bases. Germline V gives CDR1 MDHEN, CDR2 SYDVKM. Trimming removed 8 bases from V and 15 bases from J; junction bases left unmatched: 11. The CDR3 loop spans 14 amino acids. As DNA, the CDR3 is TGTGCCAGCTTGGGGACTAGCGGGGGGCTGAGGTGGTTCTTC. Protein: CASLGTSGGLRWFF.

Comment on this clonotype: Since the CDR3 does not end with the conserved phenylalanine or tryptophan, this likely comes from a read error. This chain links TRBV12-3 or TRBV12-4 with TRBJ2-7; TRBD1 agrees at 8 bases. This CDR3 is 13 amino acids long. After removal of 6 bases from V and 3 bases from J, the junction contained 4 bases not matched to a gene. CDR3 nucleotide sequence: TGTGCCAGCAGCCCGGGACAGGTCTACGAGCAGTACTTA. Residues: CASSPGQVYEQYL.

The V gene is TRBV6-8, the J gene TRBJ2-2; D uncertain. V lost 6 bases and J lost 4, with 9 bases in between. Germline V gene data show CDR1 as MNHGY and CDR2 as SAAAGT. The CDR3 runs 13 residues. The DNA for the CDR3 is TGTGCCAGCAGCAGGATTCTCACCGGGGAGCTGTTTTTT. Translation: CASSRILTGELFF.

Regarding this clonotype: It is unclear where the CDR3 begins or ends on the DNA, so no DNA is shown, and the CDR3 is as TCRdb lists it. The V and J genes are TRBV6-6 and TRBJ1-6. The germline CDR1 and CDR2 sequences are MNHNY and SVGAGI (reference sequence). The CDR3 comprises 16 residues, both ends counted. The CDR3 spells CASSSSAGAYNSPLHF.

This clonotype showed up just a few times. The chain recombines TRBV6-2 or TRBV6-3 with TRBJ1-1, with 7 bases lining up with TRBD1. The V gene end was trimmed by 0 bases and the J gene end by 2 bases; junction bases not matched to a gene: 3. The CDR3 sequence is 15 residues long. Germline assignment: CDR1 MNHEY and CDR2 SVGEGT. The CDR3 region is CASSYSGQSNTEAFF. The CDR3 region has the DNA TGTGCCAGCAGTTACTCGGGACAGTCCAACACTGAAGCTTTCTTT.

This clonotype was recorded a few times. The genes are TRBV6-5 and TRBJ2-1; a weak D match, TRBD1 (6 bases). CDR1 is MNHEY and CDR2 is SVGAGI in the germline V gene. V was cut by 6 bases and J by 3 bases, with 12 bases left in between. This CDR3 has 14 amino acids. This CDR3 is CASRKSQGYNEQFF. Here the CDR3 DNA reads TGTGCCAGCAGGAAATCACAGGGCTACAATGAGCAGTTCTTC.

Note on this clonotype: A much larger clone is a single base away; this may be a read error. This rearrangement joins TRBV7-6 to TRBJ2-1, with D uncertain. Germline CDR1 reads SGHVS; CDR2 reads FNYEAQ. The CDR3 has 8 residues. CDR3 nucleotide sequence: TGTGCCAGCAGCCCCAAGTTATTC. This translates into CASSPKLF.

Many counts were recorded for this clonotype. The chain couples TRBV7-2 to TRBJ1-1; D may be TRBD1 (5 bases). The CDR3 sequence is 14 residues long. V was cut by 6 bases and J by 3 bases, with 14 bases left in between. Looked up from germline, CDR1 is SGHTA and CDR2 is FQGNSA. CDR3 sequence: CASSGGRVDTEAFF. The CDR3 DNA reads as TGTGCCAGCAGTGGTGGCAGGGTCGACACTGAAGCTTTCTTT.

V usage is TRBV19 and J usage is TRBJ1-2, with 7 bases identical to TRBD1. The CDR3 spans 15 residues. The V gene end was trimmed by 2 bases and the J gene end by 4 bases; junction bases not matched to a gene: 7. Germline lookup yields CDR1 LNHDA and CDR2 SQIVND (reference sequence). In DNA, the CDR3 is TGTGCCAGTAGTATATGGGCGGGACAGATCTATGGCTACACCTTC. Its translation is CASSIWAGQIYGYTF.

This clonotype was counted many times. The chain carries TRBV7-8 and TRBJ2-7; 7 bases agree with TRBD1. CDR3 length: 14 residues. Trimming at V came to 1 base and at J to 4 bases, leaving 4 bases not matched to a gene. CDR1 SGHVS and CDR2 FQNEAQ come from the germline V gene. The CDR3 nucleotides are TGTGCCAGCAGCTTAGAGGGGGCTGGTTACGAGCAGTACTTC. This gives the protein CASSLEGAGYEQYF.

The chain employs TRBV10-3 and TRBJ1-2; D is ambiguous. V was cut by 0 bases and J by 6 bases, with 11 bases left in between. Germline loops: CDR1 ENHRY, CDR2 SYGVKD. This CDR3 spans 14 amino acids. The CDR3 DNA reads as TGTGCCATCAGTGAGTCGAAACATATTAATGGCTACACCTTC. The encoded protein is CAISESKHINGYTF.

The rearrangement uses TRBV3-1 and TRBJ2-1, with 8 bases identical to TRBD2. The CDR3 runs to 16 residues. Germline trimming cut 4 bases from V and 8 bases from J; bases unmatched to any gene: 13. Germline values: CDR1 LGHDT, CDR2 YNNKEL (reference sequence). Here the CDR3 reads CASSLRSGGGRDEQFF. The CDR3 DNA is TGTGCCAGCAGCCTGCGTTCCGGGGGGGGCAGGGATGAGCAGTTCTTC.

This clonotype turned up a few times. The chain joins TRBV7-3 to TRBJ2-1, with 11 positions matching TRBD2. Trimming cost V 0 bases and J 6 bases; bases outside gene matches: 10. CDR3 length equals 18 residues. From germline, CDR1 is SGHTA and CDR2 FQGTGA. The CDR3 DNA follows: TGTGCCAGCAGCTTAACTAGCGGGGGGGCCATGCCTGGCAATGAGCAGTTCTTC. Encoded protein: CASSLTSGGAMPGNEQFF.